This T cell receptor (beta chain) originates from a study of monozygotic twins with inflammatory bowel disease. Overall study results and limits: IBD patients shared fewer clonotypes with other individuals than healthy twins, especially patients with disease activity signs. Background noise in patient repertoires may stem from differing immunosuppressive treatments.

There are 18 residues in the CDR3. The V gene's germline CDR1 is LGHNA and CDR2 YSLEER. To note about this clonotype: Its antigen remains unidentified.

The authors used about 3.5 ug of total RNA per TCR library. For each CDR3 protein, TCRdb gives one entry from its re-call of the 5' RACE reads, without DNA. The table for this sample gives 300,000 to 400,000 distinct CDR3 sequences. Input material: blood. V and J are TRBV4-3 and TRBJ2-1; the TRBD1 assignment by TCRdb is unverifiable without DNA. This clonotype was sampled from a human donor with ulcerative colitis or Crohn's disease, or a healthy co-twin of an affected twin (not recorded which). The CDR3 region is CASSQPLSGTGVGNEQFF.